Listed below are T cell receptor beta chains from one sample, sequenced in a study of cytomegalovirus exposure and HLA in healthy donors. This table comes from immunoSEQ multiplex PCR, and its TCRdb copy is limited to in-frame clones, with some not included. Of under 85,000 clones in the sample, around 70% were seen once. The sequenced sample consisted of PBMCs. These receptors were collected from a woman between 25 and 40 years old in good health and CMV-seronegative. Both conserved end residues are part of each CDR3. The D gene is left open where the match is weak. Clone size is shown for a subset of rows, as once, few, many or a class of expanded clone.

clone_size,v_call,cdr3_length,j_call,d_call,cdr3_nt,cdr3_aa
.,TRBV7-2,18,TRBJ1-6,TRBD1,TGTGCCAGCAGCCTATACATTCCACAGGGGGCATGGAATTCACCCCTCCACTTT,CASSLYIPQGAWNSPLHF
.,TRBV2,15,TRBJ1-2,TRBD1,TGTGCCAGCAGTGAATCAAGGGACAGGGTCCATGGCTACACCTTC,CASSESRDRVHGYTF
.,TRBV16,15,TRBJ2-1,TRBD2,TGTGCCAGCAGCCAGGAAACTAGCGGTTACAATGAGCAGTTCTTC,CASSQETSGYNEQFF
.,TRBV10-3,15,TRBJ1-1,TRBD1,TGTGCCATCAGGGACAGGGAACCTCGAGGCACTGAAGCTTTCTTT,CAIRDREPRGTEAFF
.,TRBV2,13,TRBJ1-2,.,TGTGCCAGCAGAGCCAGGGAGGTCGATGGCTACACCTTC,CASRAREVDGYTF
.,TRBV15,15,TRBJ2-5,TRBD2,TGTGCCACCAGCAAGGGACTAGAGGGAGTGGAGACCCAGTACTTC,CATSKGLEGVETQYF
few,TRBV29-1,13,TRBJ2-5,TRBD2,TGCAGCGTTGAAGGTGCGGGGGTAGAGACCCAGTACTTC,CSVEGAGVETQYF
.,TRBV7-2,14,TRBJ2-1,TRBD2,TGTGCCAGCGTCACTAGCGGGGGTTGGAATGAGCAGTTCTTC,CASVTSGGWNEQFF
.,TRBV15,15,TRBJ2-7,TRBD1,TGTGCCACCAGCGGTACGGGACAGGCTTCCTACGAGCAGTACTTC,CATSGTGQASYEQYF
.,TRBV2,15,TRBJ2-4,.,TGTGCCAGCAGTGACCAACCCGGAGCCAAAAACATTCAGTACTTC,CASSDQPGAKNIQYF
.,TRBV5-1,14,TRBJ1-1,.,TGCGCCAGCAGCCGTCGACTGGGGAACACTGAAGCTTTCTTT,CASSRRLGNTEAFF
.,TRBV25-1,14,TRBJ1-2,.,TGTGCCAGCAGTGAATTTGGGCAGAACTATGGCTACACCTTC,CASSEFGQNYGYTF
.,TRBV7-6,16,TRBJ1-2,.,TGTGCCAGCAGCTTAGGGTACAGGCAGGGGAACTATGGCTACACCTTC,CASSLGYRQGNYGYTF
few,TRBV13,14,TRBJ1-1,.,TGTGCCAGCAGCTTTCTTTCGGGTAACACTGAAGCTTTCTTT,CASSFLSGNTEAFF
once,TRBV2,13,TRBJ1-4,.,TGTGCCGTCAACAGGCGGCATGGTGAAAAACTGTTTTTT,CAVNRRHGEKLFF
.,TRBV30,15,TRBJ1-3,TRBD1,TGTGCCTGGAGTCCATACCCGACAGGGGTAAACACCATATATTTT,CAWSPYPTGVNTIYF
once,TRBV5-1,15,TRBJ1-5,TRBD1,TGCGCCAGCAGCCCGGGGACAGGGGGTCATCAGCCCCAGCATTTT,CASSPGTGGHQPQHF
few,TRBV28,14,TRBJ2-4,.,TGTGCCAGTGCCCGGACTCTAGCCAAAAACATTCAGTACTTC,CASARTLAKNIQYF
.,TRBV7-8,14,TRBJ1-4,.,TGTGCCAGCAGCCCTGGGTCTGGAGGTGAAAAACTGTTTTTT,CASSPGSGGEKLFF
.,TRBV10-3,17,TRBJ2-7,.,TGTGCCATCAGGGCGGCAGGGGGGGGACTAGTTGTTTCCGAGCAGTACTTC,CAIRAAGGGLVVSEQYF
.,TRBV6-6,12,TRBJ2-4,.,TGTGCCAGCAGTCCCAGCAGCGACATTCAGTACTTC,CASSPSSDIQYF
few,TRBV5-6,15,TRBJ1-2,.,TGTGCCAGCACCTCTTTGCGGATTCGAAACTATGGCTACACCTTC,CASTSLRIRNYGYTF